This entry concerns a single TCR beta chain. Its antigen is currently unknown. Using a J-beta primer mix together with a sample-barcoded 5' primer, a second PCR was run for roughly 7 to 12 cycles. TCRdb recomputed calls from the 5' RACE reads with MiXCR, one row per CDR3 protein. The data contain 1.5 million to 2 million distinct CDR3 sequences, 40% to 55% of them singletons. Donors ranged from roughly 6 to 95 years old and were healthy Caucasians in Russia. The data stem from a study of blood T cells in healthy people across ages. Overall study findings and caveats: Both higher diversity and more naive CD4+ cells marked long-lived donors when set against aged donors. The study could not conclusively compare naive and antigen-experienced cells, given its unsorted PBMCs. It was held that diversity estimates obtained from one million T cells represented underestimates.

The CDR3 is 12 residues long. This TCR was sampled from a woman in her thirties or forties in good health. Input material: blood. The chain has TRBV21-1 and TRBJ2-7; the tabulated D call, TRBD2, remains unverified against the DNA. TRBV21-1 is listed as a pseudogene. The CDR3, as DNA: TGTGCCACGTGGACTACAGCCTACGAGCAGTACTTC. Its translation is CATWTTAYEQYF.